The 7 T cell receptor beta chains reported below all come from one sample, sequenced in a study of OX40 agonist ivuxolimab in advanced cancers. Sequenced by immunoSEQ multiplex PCR; TCRdb stores in-frame clones only, minus some. The sample contains some 46,000 clones, around 90% of which appear only once. This material consisted of CD4+ or CD8+ T cells sorted from blood, taken in a trial of the OX40 agonist ivuxolimab. These receptors were collected from an adult with an advanced solid tumor such as melanoma, head and neck, liver or kidney cancer.

The V gene is TRBV5-8, the J gene TRBJ2-1; TRBD2 agrees at 8 bases. Germline CDR1 SGHTS, CDR2 YDEGEE. The ends lost 1 base at V and 4 bases at J; junction bases unmatched: 10. The CDR3 consists of 17 residues. The CDR3: CASSLHLAGLMYNEQFF. In DNA, the CDR3 is TGTGCCAGCAGCTTGCATCTAGCGGGCCTGATGTACAATGAGCAGTTCTTC.

The rearrangement links TRBV6-1 to TRBJ2-5, with D unresolved. Matching the DNA end better, TRBJ2-7 makes the J call doubtful. This CDR3 region has 12 residues. Germline V gene lookup returns CDR1 MNHNS and CDR2 SASEGT. CDR3 nucleotide sequence: TGTGCCAGCAGCCTCACCCCATACGAGCAGTACTTC. The encoded protein is CASSLTPYEQYF.

The chain combines TRBV4-3 with TRBJ2-5; D is uncertain. CDR3 length: 15 residues. The germline gives CDR1 LGHNA, CDR2 YSLEER. The ends were cut back, 1 base at V and 3 bases at J, with 12 bases in the middle. The chain's CDR3 is CASSQGDMVEETQYF. CDR3 nucleotide sequence: TGCGCCAGCAGCCAAGGGGATATGGTCGAAGAGACCCAGTACTTC.

The chain couples TRBV11-2 to TRBJ2-3; D gene unclear. CDR1 SGHAT and CDR2 FQNNGV come from the germline V gene. V lost 0 bases and J lost 6, with 4 bases in between. This CDR3 comprises 12 residues. CDR3 amino acids: CASSLDWDTQYF. The CDR3, as DNA: TGTGCCAGCAGCTTAGATTGGGATACGCAGTATTTT.

CDR3 region: CASSPGTGGTEAFF. The CDR3 DNA follows: TGCGCCAGCAGCCCGGGGACAGGGGGCACTGAAGCTTTCTTT. J is TRBJ1-1 and V is TRBV4-3, with 11 bases lining up with TRBD1. This CDR3 contains 14 residues. Germline V gives CDR1 LGHNA, CDR2 YSLEER. The junction had 2 bases not matched to a gene; V was cut back by 4 bases and J by 4 bases.

V is TRBV6-6 and J is TRBJ2-7, with D uncertain. With 7 bases removed from V and 2 bases from J, the gap between germline ends came to 15 bases. The germline CDR1 and CDR2 sequences are MNHNY and SVGAGI (reference sequence). CDR3 length: 14 residues. The chain's CDR3 is CASTEESYPYEQYF. The CDR3 nucleotides are TGTGCCAGCACCGAGGAGAGCTACCCCTACGAGCAGTACTTC.

The V and J genes are TRBV7-9 and TRBJ1-1; D is possibly TRBD1 (5 bases). CDR3 length: 10 residues. Germline V CDR1 and CDR2: SEHNR, FQNEAQ (reference sequence). V was pared by 6 bases and J by 10 bases, with 9 bases between. As DNA, the CDR3 is TGTGCCAGCAGGCGGGGGGGAGCTTTCTTT. Its translation: CASRRGGAFF.